The 5 T cell receptor beta chains below were found in one sample sequenced in a study of graft-versus-host responses after intestinal transplantation. Both intraepithelial and lamina propria lymphocytes were released by processing graft tissue. Measured with immunoSEQ multiplex PCR; TCRdb has only the in-frame clones, and not every one. The sample contains around 15,000 clones, 75% to 90% of which appear only once. The input for sequencing was ileum tissue, taken approximately 110 days after intestinal transplant. These receptors were taken from a human patient who received an intestinal transplant, so some T cells may come from the graft donor.

The chain links TRBV11-2 to TRBJ2-4; D gene uncertain. V dropped 2 bases and J dropped 7 bases, with 18 bases sitting between them. The CDR3 runs to 16 residues. Germline V gene data show CDR1 as SGHAT and CDR2 as FQNNGV. CDR3 in amino acids: CASSLTSPGLGNIQYF. CDR3 nucleotides: TGTGCCAGCAGCTTAACATCTCCGGGTCTAGGTAACATTCAGTACTTC.

In this sample, this clone turned up once. This rearrangement joins TRBV28 to TRBJ2-2; D uncertain. The CDR3 extends over 13 amino acids. Germline values: CDR1 MDHEN, CDR2 SYDVKM. Deletions cut 6 bases from V and 7 bases from J, with 12 bases between. The CDR3 coding sequence is TGTGCCAGCAGCCCGAGGACCCTCGGGGAGCTGTTTTTT. Protein sequence: CASSPRTLGELFF. The whole variable domain, filled in from reference TRBV28 and TRBJ2-2, reads DVKVTQSSRYLVKRTGEKVFLECVQDMDHENMFWYRQDPGLGLRLIYFSYDVKMKEKGDIPEGYSVSREKKERFSLILESASTNQTSMYLCASSPRTLGELFFGEGSRLTVL.

The chain joins TRBV6-1 to TRBJ2-3; no firm D call. CDR3 length: 12 residues. The V and J ends lost 5 bases and 4 bases respectively, with 7 bases between them. CDR1 and CDR2 (germline): MNHNS, SASEGT. The CDR3 sequence is CASSSSPDTQYF. The DNA of the CDR3 is TGTGCCAGCAGTTCTTCCCCAGATACGCAGTATTTT.

Turning to this clone: The junction and the germline gene differ at one end; a read error may be behind it. V gene TRBV10-3 combines with J gene TRBJ2-7; 7 bases are a match to TRBD1. The CDR3 is 14 residues long. Per the germline V gene, CDR1 is ENHRY and CDR2 is SYGVKD. The CDR3 spells CASSYSGTAYEQYF. The CDR3 DNA follows: TGTGCCAGCAGTTACTCTGGGACAGCCTACGAGCAGTACTTC.

The chain has TRBV4-1 and TRBJ2-7; D unresolved. V gave up 1 base and J gave up 2 bases, with 15 bases separating them. Germline CDR1 is MGHRA and CDR2 is YSYEKL. There are 16 residues in the CDR3. Written as DNA, the CDR3 is TGCGCCAGCAGCCAAGGCCTCGGGCTACTAACCTACGAGCAGTACTTC. This codes for CASSQGLGLLTYEQYF.